This T cell receptor beta chain emerged from a study of human T cells and chemical hapten exposure. About the research overall: How much TCR each sample yielded varied, mostly because pooled library volumes differed slightly.

Time point here: patch test 2, 6 weeks after DPC sensitization. Stated treatment: therapeutic diphenylcyclopropenone sensitization with weekly scalp DPC. Someone pulled total RNA out of unfractionated whole blood. The library tagged each cDNA molecule with unique molecular identifiers. Authors' data handling: From about 22,000 to 700,000 TCRs were found per sample, with a median of approximately 96,000. MiXCR, run by TCRdb on the RACE reads, gives a single entry per CDR3 protein. TCRdb's processing, not the authors' own work, is the source of the V and J calls. Here the sample spans tens of thousands of distinct CDR3 sequences, 9.5% to 10% being singletons. V was cut by 2 bases and J by 6 bases, with 10 bases left in between. Germline V gene sequence: CDR1 MDHEN, CDR2 SYDVKM. The CDR3 covers 13 residues.

The J gene is TRBJ1-1, the V gene TRBV28; possibly TRBD1 for D (6 bases). This clonotype was sampled from a woman aged 25-40 years with alopecia areata. Some clones in this sample may be carry-over from other donors' samples. This specimen consisted of whole blood, obtained in connection with sensitization to the hapten diphenylcyclopropenone (DPC). The CDR3 spells CASSLRGLSEAFF. The CDR3, as DNA: TGTGCCAGCAGTTTACGGGGGCTCTCTGAAGCTTTCTTT.